One sample yielded the 27 T cell receptor beta chains listed below, sequenced in a study of T-cell memory formation after mild COVID-19. TCRdb reanalysed the 5' RACE reads using MiXCR and keeps one entry per CDR3 protein. The sample has a few hundred thousand distinct CDR3 sequences, roughly 26% seen once. Sequenced input: PBMCs or a T cell subset sorted from them (not recorded which). These receptor sequences come from an adult woman who had mild COVID-19 (a few samples of this study predate the infection). Cell type and time point are not known.

This clonotype was recorded a few times. This chain links TRBV7-2 with TRBJ1-6, with D uncertain. CDR1 SGHTA and CDR2 FQGNSA come from the germline V gene. This CDR3 has 14 amino acids. V gave up 2 bases and J gave up 10 bases, with 12 bases separating them. CDR3 sequence (DNA): TGTGCCAGCAGCTTATGGGGAGCAGGATCACCCCTCCACTTT. This codes for CASSLWGAGSPLHF.

The genes are TRBV9 and TRBJ1-5, with 9 bases lining up with TRBD1. Per germline, CDR1 SGDLS and CDR2 YYNGEE. The CDR3 has 15 amino acids. V gave up 4 bases and J gave up 4 bases; unmatched junction bases: 6. CDR3 in DNA: TGTGCCAGCAGCCCGACCGGGACAGGGAATCAGCCCCAGCATTTT. Protein product: CASSPTGTGNQPQHF.

V gene TRBV28 combines with J gene TRBJ2-3; 8 nucleotides align to TRBD2. The CDR3 length is 16 residues. Germline-derived CDR1 and CDR2 are MDHEN and SYDVKM. The ends lost 10 bases at V and 0 bases at J; junction bases unmatched: 12. For the CDR3, the DNA is TGTGCCACCACCAACGGGGGGGGAGTGAGCACAGATACGCAGTATTTT. Protein product: CATTNGGGVSTDTQYF.

The genes are TRBV27 and TRBJ2-5, with 10 bases matching TRBD2. Trimming removed 7 bases from V and 3 bases from J; junction bases left unmatched: 2. The CDR3 covers 13 residues. Germline V CDR1 and CDR2: MNHEY, SMNVEV (reference sequence). CDR3: CASNTSGKETQYF. The CDR3 coding sequence is TGTGCCAGCAATACTAGCGGGAAAGAGACCCAGTACTTC.

There are a few counts of this clonotype. The genes are TRBV4-2 and TRBJ2-5; 11 nucleotides line up with TRBD2. CDR1 and CDR2 from the germline V gene are LGHNA and YNFKEQ. The J segment lost 8 bases and the V segment lost 4 bases, leaving 6 bases of the junction unmatched. CDR3 length: 14 amino acids. The CDR3 nucleotides are TGTGCCAGCAGCCGGGGACTAGCGGCAACCACCCAGTACTTC. Translation: CASSRGLAATTQYF.

This clonotype came up once. The chain couples TRBV7-9 to TRBJ1-2, with D perhaps TRBD1 (5 bases). Per the germline V gene, CDR1 is SEHNR and CDR2 is FQNEAQ (reference sequence). This CDR3 has 14 residues. The V end was cut by 5 bases, the J end by 8 bases, with 18 bases between. CDR3 region: CASSMLGTGNGYTF. The CDR3 bases are TGTGCCAGCAGCATGTTGGGGACTGGGAACGGCTACACCTTC.

The rearrangement links TRBV4-1 to TRBJ2-3; 15 nucleotides line up with TRBD2. The CDR3 runs to 17 residues. In germline, CDR1 is MGHRA, CDR2 YSYEKL. Trimming took 1 base from V and 4 from J; bases not matched to a gene: 3. CDR3 bases: TGCGCCAGCAGCCAAGTAGGACTAGCGGGAGGGCCAGATACGCAGTATTTT. Protein sequence: CASSQVGLAGGPDTQYF.

This clonotype has only a few counts. The chain recombines TRBV7-9 with TRBJ2-5, with 8 bases lining up with TRBD1. The germline V gene encodes CDR1 SEHNR and CDR2 FQNEAQ (reference sequence). J gave up 5 bases and V 4 bases, and 9 bases lay outside the gene matches. The CDR3 is 15 amino acids. CDR3 nucleotide sequence: TGTGCCAGCAGCTCATCGACAGGGGTGAGGGAGACCCAGTACTTC. Amino acids: CASSSSTGVRETQYF.

This clonotype was counted only a few times. The chain combines TRBV5-4 with TRBJ2-1; 7 nucleotides line up with TRBD2. V was clipped by 7 bases and J by 2 bases; unmatched bases: 0. The CDR3 consists of 12 residues. Looked up from germline, CDR1 is SGHNT and CDR2 is YYREEE (reference sequence). Written as DNA, the CDR3 is TGTGCCAGCGGGGGGGCCTACAATGAGCAGTTCTTC. Its translation: CASGGAYNEQFF.

A few counts support this clonotype. The CDR3 protein is CASSQGGSYTF. CDR3 DNA: TGCGCCAGCAGCCAGGGGGGGAGCTACACCTTC. The V call is TRBV5-1, the J call TRBJ1-2, with 7 bases that match TRBD1. The V gene's germline CDR1 is SGHRS and CDR2 YFSETQ. J gave up 9 bases and V 4 bases, and 3 bases lay outside the gene matches. This CDR3 contains 11 residues.

This chain connects TRBV5-1 to TRBJ1-1, with 10 positions matching TRBD1. J gave up 0 bases and V 4 bases, and 12 bases lay outside the gene matches. This CDR3 has 18 residues. Germline V gene data show CDR1 as SGHRS and CDR2 as YFSETQ. The CDR3 nucleotides are TGCGCCAGCAGCCCCCCCGGGACAGGGGTTTTCATGAACACTGAAGCTTTCTTT. Amino acids: CASSPPGTGVFMNTEAFF.

The chain combines TRBV6-2 or TRBV6-3 with TRBJ2-7; 10 bases match TRBD2. This CDR3 is 16 amino acids long. Trimming removed 2 bases from V and 5 bases from J; junction bases left unmatched: 9. From germline, CDR1 is MNHEY and CDR2 SVGEGT. CDR3 protein: CASSYLGSSGRNEQYF. The DNA for the CDR3 is TGTGCCAGCAGTTACCTTGGGTCTAGCGGGAGAAACGAGCAGTACTTC.

This clonotype was seen a few times. The chain employs TRBV5-1 and TRBJ2-3; D is perhaps TRBD2 (6 bases). The CDR3 runs to 14 residues. Trimming removed 3 bases from V and 2 bases from J, with 10 bases in between. The germline gives CDR1 SGHRS, CDR2 YFSETQ. The CDR3 nucleotides read TGCGCCAGCAGCTCGGAGGGGCACACAGATACGCAGTATTTT. Encoded protein: CASSSEGHTDTQYF.

The table lists this clonotype with a few counts. J is TRBJ1-1 and V is TRBV29-1; the D is unclear. There are 13 residues in the CDR3. Trimming shortened V by 4 bases and J by 1 base, and 10 bases separated the two germline ends. CDR1 is SQVTM and CDR2 is ANQGSEA in the germline V gene. For the CDR3, the DNA is TGCAGCGTTGTCGGCCAAACGAACACTGAAGCTTTCTTT. This gives the protein CSVVGQTNTEAFF.

In this sample, this clonotype turned up a few times. The CDR3 loop is CASSLSQGVFYEQYF. DNA of the CDR3: TGTGCCAGCAGCCTATCTCAGGGGGTATTCTACGAGCAGTACTTC. The rearrangement uses TRBV7-6 and TRBJ2-7; 7 bases map to TRBD1. CDR1 is SGHVS, CDR2 FNYEAQ, per germline. CDR3 length: 15 residues. The trim removed 5 bases at V and 3 bases at J, leaving 10 bases unmatched.

Many counts were recorded for this clonotype. The chain uses TRBV5-1 and TRBJ2-7, with TRBD1 identical over 8 bases. CDR3 size: 14 residues. V lost 5 bases, J lost 1 base, and 5 bases stayed unmatched. Germline assignment: CDR1 SGHRS and CDR2 YFSETQ. The chain's CDR3 is CASSVGTGSYEQYF. The CDR3 nucleotides are TGCGCCAGCAGTGTTGGGACAGGATCCTACGAGCAGTACTTC.

The chain employs TRBV7-9 and TRBJ2-1; D possibly matches TRBD1 or TRBD2 (5 bases each). Trimming took 5 bases from V and 5 from J, leaving 16 bases between them. The V gene's germline CDR1 is SEHNR and CDR2 FQNEAQ (reference sequence). This CDR3 region has 15 residues. The CDR3 nucleotides are TGTGCCAGCAGCCGGACCGAGGGGCCTGACAATGAGCAGTTCTTC. Translation: CASSRTEGPDNEQFF.

V is TRBV4-2 and J is TRBJ1-2, with TRBD1 as a possible D gene (5 bases). The CDR3 covers 16 residues. Germline V gene lookup returns CDR1 LGHNA and CDR2 YNFKEQ. V dropped 0 bases and J dropped 1 base, with 12 bases sitting between them. The CDR3 is CASSQEAAGDNYGYTF. As DNA, the CDR3 is TGTGCCAGCAGCCAAGAAGCCGCGGGGGATAACTATGGCTACACCTTC.

This chain uses TRBV9 with TRBJ1-2, with 8 bases fitting TRBD1. J was trimmed by 8 bases and V by 3 bases; bases with no gene match: 15. CDR1 and CDR2 from the germline V gene are SGDLS and YYNGEE. This CDR3 region has 16 residues. DNA for the CDR3: TGTGCCAGCAGCGATCTAGCCGCTCAGGGGGCGATGGGCTACACCTTC. It is translated as CASSDLAAQGAMGYTF.

This clonotype was observed a few times. The chain is built from TRBV5-1 and TRBJ1-2, with D perhaps matching TRBD1 (6 bases). The CDR3 totals 16 residues. V gave up 1 base and J gave up 3 bases, with 16 bases separating them. Germline loops: CDR1 SGHRS, CDR2 YFSETQ. CDR3 sequence reads: CASSLRGGQYDYGYTF. The CDR3 nucleotides read TGCGCCAGCAGCTTGCGCGGGGGGCAATACGACTATGGCTACACCTTC.

V gene TRBV29-1 combines with J gene TRBJ1-1, with D possibly TRBD1 on 6 matching bases. Germline V CDR1 and CDR2: SQVTM, ANQGSEA. The CDR3 is 13 residues long. The V end was cut by 4 bases, the J end by 1 base, with 10 bases between. The CDR3, as DNA: TGCAGCGTTGTATTGACAGGGAACACTGAAGCTTTCTTT. Encoded protein: CSVVLTGNTEAFF.

This clonotype has a handful of counts. This chain connects TRBV6-5 to TRBJ2-1; 10 bases are shared with TRBD2. J was trimmed by 7 bases and V by 5 bases; bases with no gene match: 8. CDR1 is MNHEY and CDR2 is SVGAGI in the germline V gene. The CDR3 length is 15 residues. The CDR3: CASSGGLASLNEQFF. In DNA, the CDR3 is TGTGCCAGCAGTGGGGGACTAGCGTCGTTAAATGAGCAGTTCTTC.

The chain joins TRBV21-1 to TRBJ2-3; TRBD2, as called in the table, went unchecked against the DNA. TRBV21-1 is a known pseudogene. This CDR3 region has 17 residues. Written as DNA, the CDR3 is TGTGCCAGCAGCAAAGTTATAGCTAGCGAAAGAGGAGATACGCAGTATTTT. This gives the protein CASSKVIASERGDTQYF.

In this sample, this clonotype turned up once. The chain uses TRBV9 and TRBJ2-6; TRBD1 agrees at 7 bases. CDR1 and CDR2 from the germline V gene are SGDLS and YYNGEE. The CDR3 is 17 amino acids. V shed 7 bases and J 1 base; nucleotides not matched to a gene: 11. CDR3 amino acids: CASSRDSSTSGANVLTF. CDR3 coding DNA: TGTGCCAGCTCACGGGACAGTTCGACTTCTGGGGCCAACGTCCTGACTTTC.

This clonotype has a handful of counts. This sequence joins TRBV5-5 and TRBJ2-7, with TRBD1 as a possible D gene (5 bases). CDR1 is SGHKS, CDR2 YYEKEE, per germline (reference sequence). Trimming stripped 0 bases from V and 12 bases from J, with 16 bases between. The length of the CDR3 is 13 residues. CDR3 sequence: CASSLVENWQGYF. CDR3 coding DNA: TGTGCCAGCAGCTTGGTCGAAAATTGGCAGGGGTACTTC.

The J gene is TRBJ2-1, the V gene TRBV24-1; the match to TRBD2 covers 12 bases. The V and J ends lost 4 bases and 4 bases, in that order; junction bases with no gene match: 4. The length of the CDR3 is 16 residues. Germline-derived CDR1 and CDR2 are KGHDR and SFDVKD. Here the CDR3 DNA reads TGTGCCACCAGTGAGAGGACTAGCGGGATATACAATGAGCAGTTCTTC. Translated, it gives CATSERTSGIYNEQFF.

This clonotype appeared many times. V usage is TRBV7-9 and J usage is TRBJ2-3; unclear D gene. This CDR3 spans 13 amino acids. The V end was cut by 5 bases, the J end by 3 bases, with 9 bases between. The germline V gene has CDR1 SEHNR and CDR2 FQNEAQ (reference sequence). The CDR3 DNA is TGTGCCAGCAGCCCCTTCCCTACAGATACGCAGTATTTT. Amino acid sequence: CASSPFPTDTQYF.